The clone carrying this TCR beta chain was recorded at least ten times. What it recognizes is unknown. The data belong to a study of read filtering for tumor transcriptome and immune sequencing. Study details: Under 10 patients were R-ISS I, roughly 17 were R-ISS II, more than five were R-ISS III. Study outcomes and limitations: Single-read clonotypes: roughly four fifths of IR-seq clonotypes (roughly 4% of reads), around three quarters of RNA-seq clonotypes (around 45% of reads). IR-seq and RNA-seq agreed better without single-read clonotypes.

The library was built from about 400 ng RNA with molecular barcoded adaptors for alpha/delta and beta/gamma chains. TCRdb re-called the reads through MiXCR, storing one row per CDR3 protein. The repertoire holds about 63,000 distinct CDR3 sequences, with approximately 15% as singletons. The germline V and J ends were trimmed by 5 bases and 2 bases, with 14 bases remaining between them. Germline lookup yields CDR1 SGHTA and CDR2 FQGTGA. The CDR3 is 15 amino acids. This clonotype was sampled from a donor at least 40 years old with multiple myeloma. This chain joins TRBV7-3 and TRBJ2-3, with D perhaps TRBD1 or TRBD2 (5 bases each). The sequencing sample was made of a population of CD138-negative cells sorted from bone marrow. CDR3 nucleotides: TGTGCCAGCAGCCCCTCCGGGACCCTCACAGATACGCAGTATTTT. The encoded protein is CASSPSGTLTDTQYF.